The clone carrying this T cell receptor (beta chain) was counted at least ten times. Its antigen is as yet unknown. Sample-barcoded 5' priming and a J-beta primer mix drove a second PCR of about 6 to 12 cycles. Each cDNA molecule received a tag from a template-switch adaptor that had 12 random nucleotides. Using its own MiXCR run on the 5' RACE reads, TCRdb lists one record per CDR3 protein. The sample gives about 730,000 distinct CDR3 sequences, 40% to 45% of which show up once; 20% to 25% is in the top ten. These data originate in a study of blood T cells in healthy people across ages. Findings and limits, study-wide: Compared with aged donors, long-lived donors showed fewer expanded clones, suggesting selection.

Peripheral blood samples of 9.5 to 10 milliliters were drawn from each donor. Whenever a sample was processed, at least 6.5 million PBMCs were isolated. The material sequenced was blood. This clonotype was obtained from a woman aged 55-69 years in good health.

CDR3 nucleotide sequence: TGTGCCAGCAGGCGGGGAAGCGGAGATACGCAGTATTTT. It yields the protein CASRRGSGDTQYF. V is TRBV12-3 or TRBV12-4 and J is TRBJ2-3, with D possibly being TRBD2 (6 bases). The CDR3 has 13 residues. V was shortened by 6 bases and J by 5 bases, with 12 bases between the two germline ends.